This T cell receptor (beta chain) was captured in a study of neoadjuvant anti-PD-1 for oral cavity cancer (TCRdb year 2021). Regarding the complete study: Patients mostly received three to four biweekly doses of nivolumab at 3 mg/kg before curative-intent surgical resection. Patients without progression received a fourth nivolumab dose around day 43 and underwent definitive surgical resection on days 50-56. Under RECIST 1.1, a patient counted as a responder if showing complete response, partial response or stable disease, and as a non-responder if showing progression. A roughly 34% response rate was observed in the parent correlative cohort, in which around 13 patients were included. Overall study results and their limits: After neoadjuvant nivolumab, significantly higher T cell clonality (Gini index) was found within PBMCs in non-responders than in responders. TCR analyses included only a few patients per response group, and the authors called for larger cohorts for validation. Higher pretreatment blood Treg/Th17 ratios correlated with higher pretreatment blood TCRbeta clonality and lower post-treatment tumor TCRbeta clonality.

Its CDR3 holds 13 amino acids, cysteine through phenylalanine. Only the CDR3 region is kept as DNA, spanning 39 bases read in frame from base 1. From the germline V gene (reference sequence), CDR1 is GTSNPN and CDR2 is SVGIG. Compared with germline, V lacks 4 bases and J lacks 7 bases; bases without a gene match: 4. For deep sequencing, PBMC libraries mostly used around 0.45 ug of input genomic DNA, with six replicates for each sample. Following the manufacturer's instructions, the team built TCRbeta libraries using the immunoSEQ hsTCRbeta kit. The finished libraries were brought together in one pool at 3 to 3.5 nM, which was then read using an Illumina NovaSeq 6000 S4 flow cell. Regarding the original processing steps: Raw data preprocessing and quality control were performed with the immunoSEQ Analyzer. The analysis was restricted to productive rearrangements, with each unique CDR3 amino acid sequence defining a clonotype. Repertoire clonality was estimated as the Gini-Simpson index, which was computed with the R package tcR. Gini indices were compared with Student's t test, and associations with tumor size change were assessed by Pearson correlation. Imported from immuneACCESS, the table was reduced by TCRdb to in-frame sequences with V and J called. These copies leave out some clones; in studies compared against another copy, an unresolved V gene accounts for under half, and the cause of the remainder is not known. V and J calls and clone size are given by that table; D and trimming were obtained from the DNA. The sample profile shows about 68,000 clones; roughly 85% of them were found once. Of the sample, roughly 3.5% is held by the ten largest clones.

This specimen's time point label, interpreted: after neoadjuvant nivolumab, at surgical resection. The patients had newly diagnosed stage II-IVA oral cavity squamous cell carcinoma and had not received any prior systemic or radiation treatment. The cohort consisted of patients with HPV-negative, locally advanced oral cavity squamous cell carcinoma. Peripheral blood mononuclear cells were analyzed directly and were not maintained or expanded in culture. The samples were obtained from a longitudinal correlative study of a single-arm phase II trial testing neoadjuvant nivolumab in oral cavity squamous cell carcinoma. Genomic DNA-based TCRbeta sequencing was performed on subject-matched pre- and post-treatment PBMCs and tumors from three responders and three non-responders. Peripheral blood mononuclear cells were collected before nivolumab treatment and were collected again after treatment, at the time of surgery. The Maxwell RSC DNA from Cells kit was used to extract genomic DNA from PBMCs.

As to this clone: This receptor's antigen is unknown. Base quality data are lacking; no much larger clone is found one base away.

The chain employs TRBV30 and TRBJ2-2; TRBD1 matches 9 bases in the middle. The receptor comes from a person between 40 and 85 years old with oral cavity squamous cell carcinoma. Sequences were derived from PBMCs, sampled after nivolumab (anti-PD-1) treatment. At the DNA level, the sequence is TGTGCCTGGAACAGGGGGCTGGGCGGGGAGCTGTTTTTT. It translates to CAWNRGLGGELFF.